The clone carrying this TCR beta chain was detected a few times. CDR1 and CDR2 from the germline V gene are SGDLS and YYNGEE. Between the trimmed V and J ends, which lost 2 bases and 2 bases, there was a span of 6 bases. The CDR3 sequence is 13 residues long. Clones were sequenced by immunoSEQ multiplex PCR, and TCRdb holds only the in-frame ones, with some missing. Of several thousand clones in the sample, around three fifths are singletons; the top ten hold 6% to 7%. This sample was included in a study of CXCR4 blockade with PD-1 therapy in pancreatic cancer. Sequenced sample: tumor tissue. The chain joins TRBV9 to TRBJ2-3, with TRBD2 as a possible D gene (5 bases). The sequence derives from a human donor with pancreatic ductal adenocarcinoma. CDR3 protein: CASSVRDTDTQYF. Here the CDR3 DNA reads TGTGCCAGCAGCGTCCGGGACACAGATACGCAGTATTTT.